This TCR beta chain came from a study of OX40 agonist ivuxolimab in advanced cancers. Some clones are missing from TCRdb's copy, which holds only in-frame ones; the method was immunoSEQ multiplex PCR. The table shows tens of thousands of clones, with about 86% occurring only once. The CDR3 length is 15 residues. Germline V lookup: CDR1 SEHNR, CDR2 FQNEAQ (reference sequence). Deletions cut 1 base from V and 3 bases from J, with 10 bases between. This rearrangement joins TRBV7-9 to TRBJ1-5; TRBD1 might be the D (5 bases). The clonotype was recovered from an adult with an advanced solid tumor such as melanoma, head and neck, liver or kidney cancer. This sample comprised CD4+ or CD8+ T cells sorted from blood, obtained in a trial of the OX40 agonist ivuxolimab. This chain's CDR3 is CASSLDEGSNQPQHF. CDR3 nucleotide sequence: TGTGCCAGCAGCTTAGATGAGGGGTCCAATCAGCCCCAGCATTTT. The entire variable domain, with the rest obtained from reference TRBV7-9 and TRBJ1-5, is as follows: DTGVSQNPRHKITKRGQNVTFRCDPISEHNRLYWYRQTLGQGPEFLTYFQNEAQLEKSRLLSDRFSAERPKGSFSTLEIQRTEQGDSAMYLCASSLDEGSNQPQHFGDGTRLSIL.